The entry that follows covers one TCR beta chain sequence. The target antigen is unknown. This sample stems from a study of T cell repertoires in cytomegalovirus infection. Study-wide background: Recently identified HLA-C-restricted CMV epitopes were among the peptides used. Public TCR beta signatures marked donors with CMV infection and the matching HLA.

TCRdb reprocessed the reads with MiXCR, giving one entry per CDR3 protein. The data show approximately 910,000 distinct CDR3 sequences, with around 32% seen just once and about an eighth held by the top ten. There are 15 residues in the CDR3. V was clipped by 4 bases and J by 8 bases; unmatched bases: 9. The V gene's germline CDR1 is SGHDT and CDR2 YYEEEE. The clonotype was recovered from a human donor in good health (CMV status not recorded). Some clones in this sample may be carry-over from other donors' samples. The chain has TRBV5-6 and TRBJ1-4; TRBD1 agrees at 9 bases. Material: cultured CD8+ T cells from PBMCs, obtained from culture after CMV antigen stimulation. The CDR3 is CASSRIGDRGEKLFF. CDR3 nucleotides: TGTGCCAGCAGCCGAATAGGAGACAGGGGGGAAAAACTGTTTTTT.